These 4 T cell receptor beta chains were sequenced from one sample in a study of T cell responses to AZD1222 COVID-19 vaccine. Assay: immunoSEQ multiplex PCR; the TCRdb copy retains only in-frame clones and omits some. The table lists approximately 110,000 clones, approximately 90% of them singletons. This sample comprised peripheral blood, obtained on day 0 of AZD1222 vaccination. The receptors shown here come from an adult in good health.

The chain is built from TRBV7-9 and TRBJ1-1, with 8 bases that match TRBD1. The CDR3 has 13 amino acids. The germline V gene has CDR1 SEHNR and CDR2 FQNEAQ (reference sequence). Trimming cost V 4 bases and J 8 bases; bases outside gene matches: 6. The CDR3 protein is CASSWSRDREAFF. The CDR3 DNA is TGTGCCAGCAGCTGGAGCCGGGACAGGGAAGCTTTCTTT.

The J gene is TRBJ1-4, the V gene TRBV7-2; perhaps TRBD1 as D (5 bases). The germline V and J ends were trimmed by 5 bases and 2 bases, with 9 bases remaining between them. The CDR3 has 14 residues. Germline V gene data show CDR1 as SGHTA and CDR2 as FQGNSA. The CDR3 protein is CASSPGITNEKLFF. The CDR3 nucleotides read TGTGCCAGCAGCCCAGGGATCACTAATGAAAAACTGTTTTTT.

The genes are TRBV9 and TRBJ2-2, with 9 bases identical to TRBD1. This CDR3 contains 15 residues. Germline V gene lookup returns CDR1 SGDLS and CDR2 YYNGEE. The V segment lost 2 bases and the J segment 4 bases; nucleotides outside the gene matches: 3. This CDR3 is CASSVDRGSTGELFF. CDR3 bases: TGTGCCAGCAGCGTGGACAGGGGCAGCACCGGGGAGCTGTTTTTT.

The chain uses TRBV5-6 and TRBJ1-2; D possibly corresponds to TRBD1 (6 bases). The V end was cut by 3 bases, the J end by 4 bases, with 13 bases between. Germline lookup yields CDR1 SGHDT and CDR2 YYEEEE. The CDR3 extends over 14 amino acids. CDR3 sequence reads: CASSSWGGGYGYTF. In nucleotides, the CDR3 is TGTGCCAGCAGCTCCTGGGGGGGCGGCTATGGCTACACCTTC.